What follows describes a single TCR beta chain. What it recognizes is unknown. The data belong to a study of CD4+ T cells in melanoma. Generated by immunoSEQ multiplex PCR, the TCRdb table keeps only in-frame clones and is missing some. The table has some 5,800 clones, approximately 68% seen once. Whole-study findings and limits: CD8+ T cell, macrophage and B cell function reportedly correlated with neoantigen-specific CD4+ T cells. In melanoma, neoantigen-specific CD4+ T cells reportedly differed in differentiation state.

Trimming took off 4 bases at V and 4 bases at J, with 5 bases between the two ends. Germline V gene lookup returns CDR1 MDHEN and CDR2 SYDVKM. This CDR3 spans 11 amino acids. The chain uses TRBV28 and TRBJ2-7; D is uncertain. The specimen was cells from a culture (not recorded whether cultured in vitro). This TCR was recovered from a human donor with melanoma. CDR3 sequence reads: CASSSRYEQYF. The CDR3 region has the DNA TGTGCCAGCAGTTCCCGGTACGAGCAGTACTTC. The full variable domain, its missing parts supplied by reference TRBV28 and TRBJ2-7, is DVKVTQSSRYLVKRTGEKVFLECVQDMDHENMFWYRQDPGLGLRLIYFSYDVKMKEKGDIPEGYSVSREKKERFSLILESASTNQTSMYLCASSSRYEQYFGPGTRLTVT.